Each of the 21 T cell receptor beta chains below was sequenced from the same sample in a study of brain T cells in children with intractable seizures. Time point defined: blood from clinic visit 5 months post-surgery; TSC patient then seizure free. TCRdb keeps only in-frame clones here, not all; method: immunoSEQ multiplex PCR. Altogether approximately 330,000 clones are present, about 93% being singletons, with the ten largest covering roughly 5.7%. The sequences come from peripheral blood, collected more than 4 months after surgery. The receptors originated from a boy under two years old with tuberous sclerosis and intractable seizures.

The chain couples TRBV30 to TRBJ1-4; D remains ambiguous. The CDR3 is 12 amino acids. V gave up 2 bases and J gave up 7 bases, with 8 bases separating them. The V gene's germline CDR1 is GTSNPN and CDR2 SVGIG (reference sequence). The CDR3 bases are TGTGCCTGGAGTCCAAGTAGTGAAAAACTGTTTTTT. Translation: CAWSPSSEKLFF.

This clone was recorded only once. The chain combines TRBV19 with TRBJ1-1; TRBD1 agrees at 8 bases. With 2 bases clipped from V and 7 bases from J, the junction kept 6 bases outside the gene matches. This CDR3 is built from 14 residues. Germline values: CDR1 LNHDA, CDR2 SQIVND (reference sequence). CDR3 nucleotide sequence: TGTGCCAGTAGTATATTCCAGGGGGCCGGTGAAGCTTTCTTT. This encodes CASSIFQGAGEAFF.

The rearrangement links TRBV11-3 to TRBJ2-7; D tentatively reads TRBD1 or TRBD2 (5 bases each). This CDR3 has 17 residues. Germline V gene sequence: CDR1 SGHNT, CDR2 YENEEA. The ends were cut back, 3 bases at V and 2 bases at J, with 20 bases in the middle. This CDR3 is CASSLRGERELPYEQYF. In DNA form, the CDR3 reads TGTGCCAGCAGCTTGAGAGGGGAGCGCGAGCTCCCCTACGAGCAGTACTTC.

The rearrangement uses TRBV5-6 and TRBJ2-7; the D gene is possibly TRBD2 (5 bases). Trimming took off 3 bases at V and 5 bases at J, with 15 bases between the two ends. The CDR3 contains 14 residues. CDR1 SGHDT and CDR2 YYEEEE come from the germline V gene. The CDR3: CASSWGRGTHEQYF. Here the CDR3 DNA reads TGTGCCAGCAGCTGGGGTCGGGGAACCCACGAGCAGTACTTC.

The chain joins TRBV5-1 to TRBJ2-3; TRBD2 agrees at 11 bases. V shed 4 bases, J shed 5 bases, and the junction held 6 bases outside the gene matches. Germline values: CDR1 SGHRS, CDR2 YFSETQ. The CDR3 is made up of 15 amino acids. CDR3 region: CASSPSGGRVDTQYF. The CDR3, as DNA: TGCGCCAGCAGCCCTAGCGGGGGGCGGGTAGATACGCAGTATTTT.

This clone occurred a few times. CDR3 region: CASDREDSPLHF. The DNA of the CDR3 is TGTGCCTCCGACAGGGAGGATTCACCCCTCCACTTT. The chain is built from TRBV30 and TRBJ1-6; TRBD1 agrees at 7 bases. With 7 bases clipped from V and 8 bases from J, the junction kept 5 bases outside the gene matches. Germline CDR1 reads GTSNPN; CDR2 reads SVGIG (reference sequence). This CDR3 contains 12 residues.

The rearrangement joins TRBV24-1 to TRBJ2-3; TRBD1 is a possible D gene (6 bases). CDR1 and CDR2 from the germline V gene are KGHDR and SFDVKD. Trimming removed 3 bases at V and 0 bases at J, with 12 bases between. The CDR3 spans 16 residues. The CDR3 coding sequence is TGTGCCACCAGTGATCCCGGGGACACTAGCACAGATACGCAGTATTTT. Its protein is CATSDPGDTSTDTQYF.

The chain recombines TRBV5-1 with TRBJ2-7; D is ambiguous. Germline V CDR1 and CDR2: SGHRS, YFSETQ. V dropped 2 bases and J dropped 3 bases, with 12 bases sitting between them. This CDR3 region has 14 residues. CDR3 nucleotide sequence: TGCGCCAGCAGCTTTACTCAACAGAACTACGAGCAGTACTTC. Amino acids: CASSFTQQNYEQYF.

The genes are TRBV19 and TRBJ2-7; no firm D call. Germline lookup yields CDR1 LNHDA and CDR2 SQIVND (reference sequence). Trimming stripped 1 base from V and 6 bases from J, with 10 bases between. This CDR3 comprises 13 residues. The CDR3 region is CASSIAGWGEQYF. In DNA form, the CDR3 reads TGTGCCAGTAGTATAGCAGGTTGGGGCGAGCAGTACTTC.

The gene calls are TRBV27 and TRBJ1-2, with D perhaps TRBD1 (6 bases). Trimming took 3 bases from V and 1 from J, leaving 18 bases between them. The CDR3 is made up of 17 amino acids. Germline CDR1 is MNHEY and CDR2 is SMNVEV (reference sequence). CDR3 nucleotides: TGTGCCAGCAGTTTCTCGGGGGAGAGGGGGAATAACTATGGCTACACCTTC. It codes for CASSFSGERGNNYGYTF.

The V and J genes are TRBV7-3 and TRBJ1-1; 7 bases fit TRBD1. The CDR3 totals 16 residues. Losses at the gene ends were 2 bases for V and 7 bases for J; bases not matched to a gene: 13. CDR1 and CDR2 (germline): SGHTA, FQGTGA. The CDR3 nucleotides are TGTGCCAGCAGCTTAGGACCGGGACAGCCACCTGATGAAGCTTTCTTT. Protein sequence: CASSLGPGQPPDEAFF.

This chain connects TRBV24-1 to TRBJ2-7, with D unresolved. This CDR3 is 13 amino acids long. In germline, CDR1 is KGHDR, CDR2 SFDVKD. The V and J ends lost 6 bases and 1 base respectively, with 9 bases between them. CDR3 coding DNA: TGTGCCACCAGTATGGACGGATCCTACGAGCAGTACTTC. Translated, it gives CATSMDGSYEQYF.

With regard to this clone: The junction departs from the called germline gene at one end, perhaps through a read error. The chain links TRBV7-7 to TRBJ2-5; tentative D call: TRBD2 (5 bases). The CDR3 totals 15 residues. Germline CDR1 SSHAT, CDR2 FNYEAQ (reference sequence). The CDR3 loop is CASSPRTPGTETQYF. The CDR3 nucleotides are TGTGCTAGCAGCCCACGGACTCCGGGAACGGAGACCCAGTACTTC.

V and J are TRBV2 and TRBJ2-6; TRBD1 matches at 7 bases. The CDR3 runs 19 residues. The V gene's germline CDR1 is SNHLY and CDR2 FYNNEI. V lost 3 bases to trimming and J lost 0 bases; unmatched junction nucleotides: 11. The chain's CDR3 is CASSDRPVEGASGANVLTF. The CDR3 region has the DNA TGTGCCAGCAGTGACCGCCCCGTAGAGGGGGCCTCTGGGGCCAACGTCCTGACTTTC.

This sequence joins TRBV2 and TRBJ1-5, with D perhaps matching TRBD1 (5 bases). CDR1 SNHLY and CDR2 FYNNEI come from the germline V gene. Trimming removed 2 bases at V and 5 bases at J, with 16 bases between. This CDR3 region has 16 residues. In DNA form, the CDR3 reads TGTGCCAGCAGTGAAACAGAGTGGGGGTCCCATCAGCCCCAGCATTTT. Translated: CASSETEWGSHQPQHF. Using reference TRBV2 and TRBJ1-5 for the parts outside the CDR3, the full variable domain is EPEVTQTPSHQVTQMGQEVILRCVPISNHLYFYWYRQILGQKVEFLVSFYNNEISEKSEIFDDQFSVERPDGSNFTLKIRSTKLEDSAMYFCASSETEWGSHQPQHFGDGTRLSIL.

As DNA, the CDR3 is TGTGCCAGCAGTTTACCGGGTGGGAGGATCGGGGAGCTGTTTTTT. It yields the protein CASSLPGGRIGELFF. The chain employs TRBV28 and TRBJ2-2, with a tentative D call TRBD2 (6 bases). The germline V and J ends were trimmed by 2 bases and 7 bases, with 14 bases remaining between them. The germline V gene has CDR1 MDHEN and CDR2 SYDVKM. This CDR3 comprises 15 residues.

To note about this clone: The germline gene is not matched at one end of the junction; a read error may be the cause. CDR3 nucleotide sequence: TGTGCTAGCAGCCCCATAGGTACTTCACATGGCACTGAAGCTTTCTTT. Residues: CASSPIGTSHGTEAFF. V and J are TRBV7-7 and TRBJ1-1; D call uncertain. The CDR3 loop spans 16 amino acids. Per the germline V gene, CDR1 is SSHAT and CDR2 is FNYEAQ (reference sequence).

The chain joins TRBV28 to TRBJ2-1; D may correspond to TRBD1 or TRBD2 (6 bases each). Trimming removed 6 bases at V and 9 bases at J, with 21 bases between. The CDR3 runs 15 residues. Germline V lookup: CDR1 MDHEN, CDR2 SYDVKM. DNA for the CDR3: TGTGCCAGCAGACTACAAGATGGGGGGCATGGTGAGCAGTTCTTC. Its protein is CASRLQDGGHGEQFF.

This chain connects TRBV19 to TRBJ1-2; 10 nucleotides align to TRBD1. The CDR3 is 12 residues long. CDR1 and CDR2 (germline): LNHDA, SQIVND (reference sequence). V dropped 6 bases and J dropped 6; count of bases not matched to a gene: 1. This chain's CDR3 is CASRGQGNGYTF. The CDR3 coding sequence is TGTGCCAGTAGGGGACAGGGGAATGGCTACACCTTC.

The V gene is TRBV13, the J gene TRBJ1-2, with 10 bases fitting TRBD1. The CDR3 totals 16 residues. J lost 7 bases, V lost 5 bases, and 13 bases had no gene match. The germline CDR1 and CDR2 sequences are PRHDT and FYEKMQ (reference sequence). For the CDR3, the DNA is TGTGCCAGCAGCAAACCGGGACAGGGGTATCAGGGTGGCTACACCTTC. As protein: CASSKPGQGYQGGYTF. The variable domain in full, with the rest retrieved from reference TRBV13 and TRBJ1-2, is AAGVIQSPRHLIKEKRETATLKCYPIPRHDTVYWYQQGPGQDPQFLISFYEKMQSDKGSIPDRFSAQQFSDYHSELNMSSLELGDSALYFCASSKPGQGYQGGYTFGSGTRLTVV.

CDR3 DNA sequence: TGTGCCAGCAGCGGATCCTACGAGCAGTACTTC. Its translation is CASSGSYEQYF. This chain connects TRBV5-6 to TRBJ2-7; D unresolved. Per the germline V gene, CDR1 is SGHDT and CDR2 is YYEEEE. CDR3 length equals 11 residues. Between the trimmed V and J ends, which lost 4 bases and 1 base, there was a span of 3 bases.